The 32 T cell receptor beta chains listed next were all sequenced from one sample in a study of blood T cells in healthy people across ages. Together with a sample-barcoded 5' primer, a J-beta primer mix was included in a second PCR lasting about 6 to 11 cycles. TCRdb re-called the 5' RACE reads through MiXCR, storing one row per CDR3 protein. This table holds 850,000 to 1,000,000 distinct CDR3 sequences, roughly 50% found once. Input material: blood. The source of these receptors is a woman aged 60 to 75 in good health.

In this sample, this clonotype turned up a few times. The chain carries TRBV20-1 and TRBJ2-5; either TRBD1 or TRBD2 may fit D (5 bases each). The ends were cut back, 3 bases at V and 1 base at J, with 9 bases in the middle. This CDR3 comprises 13 residues. Germline loops: CDR1 DFQATT, CDR2 SNEGSKA (reference sequence). The CDR3 DNA follows: TGCAGTGCTAGTGGGGACCCCCAAGAGACCCAGTACTTC. Its translation is CSASGDPQETQYF.

This clonotype was detected only a few times. The V and J genes are TRBV29-1 and TRBJ2-7; D remains ambiguous. Germline values: CDR1 SQVTM, CDR2 ANQGSEA. The V end was cut by 3 bases, the J end by 7 bases, with 16 bases between. The CDR3 length is 13 residues. CDR3 sequence (DNA): TGCAGCGTTGACGAAGATTACCGATCAGAGCAGTACTTC. Translated: CSVDEDYRSEQYF.

The gene calls are TRBV6-2 or TRBV6-3 and TRBJ2-1; 16 nucleotides agree with TRBD2. This CDR3 has 19 amino acids. Looked up from germline, CDR1 is MNHEY and CDR2 is SVGEGT. After removal of 4 bases from V and 2 bases from J, the junction contained 8 bases not matched to a gene. For the CDR3, the DNA is TGTGCCAGCAGTTCACAGGGACTAGCGGGAGGGCTTACCTACAATGAGCAGTTCTTC. This codes for CASSSQGLAGGLTYNEQFF.

The chain links TRBV10-2 to TRBJ1-5; D is ambiguous. The germline gives CDR1 WSHSY, CDR2 SAAADI. Trimming left V 8 bases short and J 0 bases short, with 11 bases between. The CDR3 covers 14 residues. This CDR3 reads CASWGVYSNQPQHF. CDR3 nucleotides: TGCGCCAGCTGGGGAGTATATAGCAATCAGCCCCAGCATTTT.

The J gene is TRBJ1-2, the V gene TRBV10-3; TRBD1 is a possible D gene (6 bases). Germline loops: CDR1 ENHRY, CDR2 SYGVKD. The CDR3 is made up of 14 amino acids. V dropped 6 bases and J dropped 2 bases, with 13 bases sitting between them. This CDR3 reads CAIRKTTGNYGYTF. The DNA of the CDR3 is TGTGCCATCAGAAAAACTACAGGGAACTATGGCTACACCTTC.

The chain combines TRBV25-1 with TRBJ1-1; no firm D call. V was clipped by 4 bases and J by 6 bases, with 12 bases between them. This CDR3 comprises 13 residues. Germline V lookup: CDR1 MGHDK, CDR2 SYGVNS. The DNA for the CDR3 is TGTGCCAGCAGTGGACATGAGGCCGCTGAAGCTTTCTTT. It is translated as CASSGHEAAEAFF.

This chain uses TRBV20-1 with TRBJ2-5, with D perhaps matching TRBD1 (5 bases). Germline V gene sequence: CDR1 DFQATT, CDR2 SNEGSKA (reference sequence). CDR3 length equals 12 residues. Trimming left V 3 bases short and J 4 bases short, with 9 bases between. CDR3 sequence reads: CSASQGTETQYF. The CDR3 region has the DNA TGCAGTGCTAGCCAGGGAACAGAGACCCAGTACTTC.

The V and J genes are TRBV6-1 and TRBJ2-1; 13 nucleotides match TRBD2. CDR3 length equals 18 residues. The V and J ends lost 11 bases and 1 base, in that order; junction bases with no gene match: 14. CDR1 MNHNS and CDR2 SASEGT come from the germline V gene. CDR3 coding DNA: TGTGCCCGCCCGAAACTAGCGGGAGGGCGGGAGTCCTACAATGAGCAGTTCTTC. It specifies CARPKLAGGRESYNEQFF.

This clonotype was counted only a few times. The gene calls are TRBV4-3 and TRBJ2-7; TRBD1 matches at 7 bases. CDR3 length: 20 amino acids. The V segment lost 0 bases and the J segment 0 bases; nucleotides outside the gene matches: 17. Germline V gene lookup returns CDR1 LGHNA and CDR2 YSLEER. The CDR3 loop reads CASSQERGLHFPFHSYEQYF. CDR3 coding DNA: TGCGCCAGCAGCCAAGAGAGGGGGCTTCATTTCCCCTTCCACTCCTACGAGCAGTACTTC.

This clonotype was detected only a few times. The gene calls are TRBV6-5 and TRBJ2-5; unclear D gene. Looked up from germline, CDR1 is MNHEY and CDR2 is SVGAGI. The CDR3 consists of 15 residues. V lost 0 bases and J lost 0, with 8 bases in between. CDR3 coding DNA: TGTGCCAGCAGTTACTCGTTCGGGTACCAAGAGACCCAGTACTTC. Translated, it gives CASSYSFGYQETQYF.

The rearrangement uses TRBV4-1 and TRBJ1-5, with D hard to call. The germline V gene encodes CDR1 MGHRA and CDR2 YSYEKL. Trimming left V 2 bases short and J 3 bases short, with 8 bases between. CDR3 length: 14 amino acids. The CDR3 nucleotides read TGCGCCAGCAGCCAACATGGGGTCAATCAGCCCCAGCATTTT. It specifies CASSQHGVNQPQHF.

This rearrangement joins TRBV3-1 to TRBJ2-7; D remains ambiguous. The end of the DNA fits TRBJ2-5 better, so the J call may be wrong. This CDR3 comprises 12 residues. Germline CDR1 reads LGHDT; CDR2 reads YNNKEL (reference sequence). The CDR3 bases are TGTGCCAGCAGCCATTACGAGGAGACCCAGTACTTC. Its translation: CASSHYEETQYF.

A single count supports this clonotype. This rearrangement joins TRBV11-2 to TRBJ1-1; D unresolved. V shed 1 base and J shed 3 bases, with 12 bases lying between them. This CDR3 comprises 15 residues. Germline lookup yields CDR1 SGHAT and CDR2 FQNNGV. CDR3 sequence reads: CASSLGTVGYTEAFF. The CDR3 nucleotides are TGTGCCAGCAGCTTAGGGACCGTCGGGTACACTGAAGCTTTCTTT.

This clonotype was found a few times. The J gene is TRBJ2-1, the V gene TRBV7-2; either TRBD1 or TRBD2 may supply D (5 bases each). V shed 4 bases and J shed 6 bases, with 13 bases lying between them. The CDR3 spans 14 residues. Per germline, CDR1 SGHTA and CDR2 FQGNSA. The CDR3 bases are TGTGCCAGCAGCTCGTCCCGGGACCTCAATGAGCAGTTCTTC. Amino acids: CASSSSRDLNEQFF.

The CDR3 DNA follows: TGCAGCGTTGGTCCCGGGGCCGGGGCCAACGTCCTGACTTTC. Translation gives CSVGPGAGANVLTF. The chain employs TRBV29-1 and TRBJ2-6, with D tentatively TRBD1 or TRBD2 (5 bases each). With 4 bases removed from V and 4 bases from J, the gap between germline ends came to 11 bases. The germline V gene encodes CDR1 SQVTM and CDR2 ANQGSEA. CDR3 length equals 14 residues. The full variable domain, its missing parts supplied by reference TRBV29-1 and TRBJ2-6, is SAVISQKPSRDICQRGTSLTIQCQVDSQVTMMFWYRQQPGQSLTLIATANQGSEATYESGFVIDKFPISRPNLTFSTLTVSNMSPEDSSIYLCSVGPGAGANVLTFGAGSRLTVL.

The J gene is TRBJ2-5, the V gene TRBV12-3 or TRBV12-4, with D uncertain. Trimming stripped 2 bases from V and 9 bases from J, with 13 bases between. This CDR3 is 13 amino acids long. The CDR3 sequence is CASSLQLARAQYF. The CDR3 DNA sequence: TGTGCCAGCAGTTTACAGTTAGCCCGGGCCCAGTACTTC.

In the case of this clonotype: No conserved phenylalanine or tryptophan is present at the end of the CDR3, so a read error is the likely explanation. The gene calls are TRBV27 and TRBJ2-5; 7 bases agree with TRBD2. Losses at the gene ends were 6 bases for V and 5 bases for J; bases not matched to a gene: 6. Germline values: CDR1 MNHEY, CDR2 SMNVEV (reference sequence). The CDR3 loop spans 13 amino acids. The CDR3 here is CASSFGRLETQYC. CDR3 in DNA: TGTGCCAGCAGCTTCGGGAGGCTGGAGACCCAGTACTGC.

The chain carries TRBV5-6 and TRBJ1-2; D remains ambiguous. V dropped 9 bases and J dropped 7 bases, with 16 bases sitting between them. CDR1 SGHDT and CDR2 YYEEEE come from the germline V gene. CDR3 length: 12 residues. The CDR3 spells CATGGSWGGYTF. The DNA for the CDR3 is TGTGCCACCGGAGGGTCCTGGGGTGGCTACACCTTC.

The chain is built from TRBV27 and TRBJ2-1; TRBD1 or TRBD2 may be the D gene (5 bases each). CDR1 is MNHEY, CDR2 SMNVEV, per germline (reference sequence). Trimming took 5 bases from V and 8 from J, leaving 10 bases between them. CDR3 size: 12 residues. DNA for the CDR3: TGTGCCAGCAGTGTCCGGGGCCATGAGCAGTTCTTC. Its translation: CASSVRGHEQFF.

V is TRBV28 and J is TRBJ2-6; D is uncertain. V lost 11 bases and J 2 bases, leaving 10 bases between the germline ends. CDR3 size: 13 residues. Germline V gene lookup returns CDR1 MDHEN and CDR2 SYDVKM. The DNA of the CDR3 is TGTGCCGCATTGGTGGCTGGGGCCAACGTCCTGACTTTC. It is translated as CAALVAGANVLTF.

This clonotype turned up a few times. CDR3 sequence reads: CSVVGLARSIEQFF. Written as DNA, the CDR3 is TGCAGCGTTGTAGGACTAGCGAGAAGCATTGAGCAGTTCTTC. The chain recombines TRBV29-1 with TRBJ2-1, with 9 bases fitting TRBD2. Germline V gene lookup returns CDR1 SQVTM and CDR2 ANQGSEA. CDR3 size: 14 residues. Trimming at V came to 4 bases and at J to 9 bases, leaving 10 bases not matched to a gene.

The chain joins TRBV9 to TRBJ1-2; 10 positions agree with TRBD1. CDR1 and CDR2 (germline): SGDLS, YYNGEE. The ends lost 5 bases at V and 8 bases at J; junction bases unmatched: 3. The length of the CDR3 is 12 residues. In nucleotides, the CDR3 is TGTGCCAGCAGAGGGACAGGGGAAGGCTACACCTTC. It is translated as CASRGTGEGYTF. Looking up the rest from reference TRBV9 and TRBJ1-2 gives the full variable domain: DSGVTQTPKHLITATGQRVTLRCSPRSGDLSVYWYQQSLDQGLQFLIQYYNGEERAKGNILERFSAQQFPDLHSELNLSSLELGDSALYFCASRGTGEGYTFGSGTRLTVV.

V and J are TRBV28 and TRBJ2-1; 7 nucleotides match TRBD2. The V segment lost 3 bases and the J segment 7 bases; nucleotides outside the gene matches: 9. The CDR3 length is 15 residues. Germline V gives CDR1 MDHEN, CDR2 SYDVKM. CDR3 in DNA: TGTGCCAGCAGTTTGGTGTCGGACGGGGGGAATGAGCAGTTCTTC. Translating it yields CASSLVSDGGNEQFF.

The rearrangement links TRBV5-1 to TRBJ1-2, with a possible D match to TRBD1 (5 bases). The ends were cut back, 4 bases at V and 8 bases at J, with 15 bases in the middle. Looked up from germline, CDR1 is SGHRS and CDR2 is YFSETQ. This CDR3 contains 13 residues. CDR3 amino acids: CASSRDVGRGYTF. The CDR3 DNA follows: TGCGCCAGCAGCCGGGACGTCGGCAGAGGCTACACCTTC.

The V and J genes are TRBV29-1 and TRBJ2-3, with 7 bases aligning to TRBD2. Unmatched junction bases numbered 6, after V lost 6 bases and J lost 0 bases. Germline loops: CDR1 SQVTM, CDR2 ANQGSEA. The CDR3 runs 14 residues. CDR3 residues: CSVVGGPSTDTQYF. CDR3 DNA sequence: TGCAGCGTAGTGGGAGGGCCGAGCACAGATACGCAGTATTTT.

The genes are TRBV29-1 and TRBJ2-1, with TRBD2 identical over 11 bases. The germline V gene has CDR1 SQVTM and CDR2 ANQGSEA. The junction had 5 bases not matched to a gene; V was cut back by 4 bases and J by 0 bases. This CDR3 has 16 residues. CDR3 residues: CSVAGLAESSYNEQFF. In nucleotides, the CDR3 is TGCAGCGTTGCGGGACTAGCGGAGAGCTCCTACAATGAGCAGTTCTTC.

In this sample, this clonotype turned up once. The chain couples TRBV5-1 to TRBJ2-1; D perhaps matches TRBD2 (6 bases). The V end lost 4 bases, the J end lost 4 bases, and 15 bases lay between the germline ends. The CDR3 contains 15 residues. The germline V gene encodes CDR1 SGHRS and CDR2 YFSETQ. CDR3 sequence reads: CASSPLEGSYNEQFF. The CDR3 region has the DNA TGCGCCAGCAGCCCTCTGGAGGGTTCGTACAATGAGCAGTTCTTC.

The V and J genes are TRBV28 and TRBJ2-2; no definite D call. Germline CDR1 and CDR2: MDHEN and SYDVKM. Trimming removed 8 bases at V and 5 bases at J, with 15 bases between. The CDR3 is 14 residues long. CDR3 bases: TGTGCCAGCCTCGCCAGTGGAAATACCGGGGAGCTGTTTTTT. Translation gives CASLASGNTGELFF.

The chain carries TRBV10-3 and TRBJ2-7; no reliable D call. Germline CDR1 ENHRY, CDR2 SYGVKD. This CDR3 comprises 15 residues. V shed 2 bases and J shed 1 base, with 12 bases lying between them. CDR3 nucleotide sequence: TGTGCCATCAGTGAGGTCGGAGTGGGGTCCTACGAGCAGTACTTC. This translates into CAISEVGVGSYEQYF.

The rearrangement links TRBV5-1 to TRBJ2-3; 14 bases are shared with TRBD2. The germline CDR1 and CDR2 sequences are SGHRS and YFSETQ. V lost 4 bases and J lost 3; bases outside the gene matches: 10. The CDR3 has 18 amino acids. For the CDR3, the DNA is TGCGCCAGCAGCAGGGCGACGACTAGCGGGAGGGAGACAGATACGCAGTATTTT. Translated, it gives CASSRATTSGRETDTQYF.

This chain joins TRBV11-3 and TRBJ2-1; 7 bases line up with TRBD1. After removal of 2 bases from V and 3 bases from J, the junction contained 4 bases not matched to a gene. Germline V gives CDR1 SGHNT, CDR2 YENEEA. This CDR3 is 15 amino acids long. CDR3 DNA sequence: TGTGCCAGCAGCTTACTTCCAGGGGGCTACAATGAGCAGTTCTTC. Protein: CASSLLPGGYNEQFF.

The chain uses TRBV7-2 and TRBJ2-5, with D uncertain. The V and J ends lost 1 base and 3 bases respectively, with 9 bases between them. The CDR3 totals 14 residues. The V gene's germline CDR1 is SGHTA and CDR2 FQGNSA. CDR3 DNA sequence: TGTGCCAGCAGCTTAGTAGGAAGGGAAGAGACCCAGTACTTC. It specifies CASSLVGREETQYF.